These 28 T cell receptor beta chains were sequenced from one sample in a study of blood T cells in healthy people across ages. Then a second PCR, running roughly 7 to 11 cycles, was carried out with a sample-barcoded 5' primer and a J-beta primer mix. In TCRdb, the 5' RACE reads were re-called with MiXCR into one record per CDR3 protein. This table has 800,000 to 950,000 distinct CDR3 sequences, 25% to 35% appearing once. The sample was also reused in another study, on T cells of mothers and their children.

The sample was blood. The receptor source for this set is a woman in her forties in good health.

This clonotype was observed a handful of times. The chain uses TRBV9 and TRBJ1-5; 10 nucleotides agree with TRBD1. This CDR3 has 16 residues. The germline V gene has CDR1 SGDLS and CDR2 YYNGEE. V gave up 3 bases and J gave up 4 bases; unmatched junction bases: 7. The CDR3 nucleotides are TGTGCCAGCAGCGCCGGGACAGGGGAAGGGAATCAGCCCCAGCATTTT. Translated, it gives CASSAGTGEGNQPQHF.

The rearrangement uses TRBV6-5 and TRBJ1-3, with 7 bases that match TRBD1. This CDR3 has 16 residues. The trim removed 5 bases at V and 0 bases at J, leaving 7 bases unmatched. Germline-derived CDR1 and CDR2 are MNHEY and SVGAGI. This CDR3 is CASSRDSLPSGNTIYF. The CDR3 region has the DNA TGTGCCAGCAGTAGGGACAGTCTCCCCTCTGGAAACACCATATATTTT.

The chain joins TRBV20-1 to TRBJ2-1; 9 nucleotides line up with TRBD1. This CDR3 is 15 amino acids long. With V trimmed by 0 bases and J by 5 bases, 5 bases remained unmatched. Germline CDR1 and CDR2: DFQATT and SNEGSKA (reference sequence). The CDR3 here is CSARDTGGANNEQFF. The CDR3 bases are TGCAGTGCTAGAGATACAGGGGGCGCAAACAATGAGCAGTTCTTC.

This clonotype has a handful of counts. This chain links TRBV12-3 or TRBV12-4 with TRBJ2-7; 9 bases map to TRBD1. Trimming removed 5 bases from V and 6 bases from J; junction bases left unmatched: 17. CDR3 length: 17 amino acids. The DNA of the CDR3 is TGTGCCAGCAGTCCTCGCCTCGGGACAGGGAATTTTAGCGAGCAGTACTTC. Amino acids: CASSPRLGTGNFSEQYF.

On this clonotype: Given a much more abundant clone one base away, this may be a read error. This chain uses TRBV7-8 with TRBJ2-5; the D is unclear. The DNA end is a closer match to TRBJ2-7, so the J assignment may be wrong. The CDR3 is 11 residues long. CDR1 and CDR2 (germline): SGHVS, FQNEAQ. The CDR3 DNA follows: TGTGCCAACAGCGACCGCTACGAGCAGTACTTC. As protein: CANSDRYEQYF.

The chain joins TRBV7-3 to TRBJ2-7; perhaps D is TRBD1 or TRBD2 (5 bases each). This CDR3 has 17 amino acids. Trimming took 5 bases from V and 1 from J, leaving 21 bases between them. CDR1 is SGHTA and CDR2 is FQGTGA in the germline V gene. The CDR3 loop reads CASSPGIAVGVSYEQYF. The CDR3 DNA sequence: TGTGCCAGCAGCCCCGGGATCGCGGTGGGGGTATCCTACGAGCAGTACTTC.

This chain joins TRBV28 and TRBJ1-6; no clear D gene. The CDR3 has 14 amino acids. Trimming removed 2 bases at V and 11 bases at J, with 13 bases between. Per the germline V gene, CDR1 is MDHEN and CDR2 is SYDVKM. The CDR3 region is CASSLLGIPAPLHF. In DNA form, the CDR3 reads TGTGCCAGCAGTTTACTCGGGATCCCGGCACCCCTCCACTTT.

This clonotype turned up a few times. The chain carries TRBV20-1 and TRBJ2-2; 8 positions match TRBD2. Per germline, CDR1 DFQATT and CDR2 SNEGSKA (reference sequence). This CDR3 region has 14 residues. The V gene end was trimmed by 5 bases and the J gene end by 2 bases; junction bases not matched to a gene: 4. CDR3: CSAGGTSNTGELFF. CDR3 DNA sequence: TGCAGTGCTGGGGGGACTAGTAACACCGGGGAGCTGTTTTTT.

This clonotype appeared many times. The rearrangement uses TRBV7-2 and TRBJ2-3, with no clear D. This CDR3 has 13 amino acids. Germline CDR1 SGHTA, CDR2 FQGNSA. V lost 1 base to trimming and J lost 6 bases, with 8 bases between them. The CDR3 nucleotides are TGTGCCAGCAGCTTAGACCAATGGGATACGCAGTATTTT. Its translation is CASSLDQWDTQYF.

This clonotype was detected only a few times. The CDR3 DNA sequence: TGCGCCAGCAGCTTGGCGGGACAGGTGAATCTCCCAGATACGCAGTATTTT. Its protein is CASSLAGQVNLPDTQYF. The gene calls are TRBV5-1 and TRBJ2-3; 8 nucleotides line up with TRBD1. The V segment lost 0 bases and the J segment 4 bases; nucleotides outside the gene matches: 10. CDR3 length: 17 amino acids. Germline loops: CDR1 SGHRS, CDR2 YFSETQ.

This clonotype was picked up many times. This sequence joins TRBV5-1 and TRBJ2-1; 9 bases fit TRBD2. V trimming: 0 bases; J trimming: 7 bases; junction bases outside the gene matches: 2. Per the germline V gene, CDR1 is SGHRS and CDR2 is YFSETQ. The CDR3 runs 14 residues. In nucleotides, the CDR3 is TGCGCCAGCAGCTTGGCCCTAGCGGGGAATGAGCAGTTCTTC. This encodes CASSLALAGNEQFF. The full variable domain, completed using reference TRBV5-1 and TRBJ2-1, is KAGVTQTPRYLIKTRGQQVTLSCSPISGHRSVSWYQQTPGQGLQFLFEYFSETQRNKGNFPGRFSGRQFSNSRSEMNVSTLELGDSALYLCASSLALAGNEQFFGPGTRLTVL.

To note about this clonotype: Being one base from a much bigger clone, this may be a read error. The chain couples TRBV5-1 to TRBJ2-5, with D tentatively TRBD2 (6 bases). CDR1 and CDR2 from the germline V gene are SGHRS and YFSETQ. Trimming removed 3 bases from V and 2 bases from J, with 14 bases in between. This CDR3 region has 15 residues. CDR3 region: CASSWVASEQETQYF. In nucleotides, the CDR3 is TGCGCCAGCAGCTGGGTTGCTAGCGAGCAAGAGACCCAGTACTTC.

There are a few counts of this clonotype. V gene TRBV7-3 combines with J gene TRBJ2-6; 8 nucleotides agree with TRBD1. From germline, CDR1 is SGHTA and CDR2 FQGTGA. The V gene end was trimmed by 2 bases and the J gene end by 0 bases; junction bases not matched to a gene: 3. The CDR3 has 17 residues. The CDR3: CASSLWGTGSGANVLTF. The CDR3 bases are TGTGCCAGCAGCTTATGGGGGACAGGCTCTGGGGCCAACGTCCTGACTTTC.

V is TRBV15 and J is TRBJ2-2; maybe TRBD1 (6 bases). The CDR3 extends over 18 amino acids. Trimming removed 1 base from V and 1 base from J, with 16 bases in between. The V gene's germline CDR1 is LNHNV and CDR2 YYDKDF (reference sequence). CDR3 nucleotide sequence: TGTGCCACCAGCAGAGCGGAATTGGGACAAGAGAACACCGGGGAGCTGTTTTTT. Translating gives CATSRAELGQENTGELFF.

Many counts were recorded for this clonotype. This chain links TRBV20-1 with TRBJ2-5; tentative D call: TRBD1 (8 bases). Trimming shortened V by 0 bases and J by 4 bases, and 21 bases separated the two germline ends. The CDR3 covers 17 residues. CDR1 and CDR2 from the germline V gene are DFQATT and SNEGSKA (reference sequence). The CDR3 here is CSAREGGTGGMGETQYF. CDR3 DNA sequence: TGCAGTGCTAGAGAGGGGGGGACAGGAGGAATGGGAGAGACCCAGTACTTC.

J is TRBJ2-1 and V is TRBV29-1; 8 bases align to TRBD1. The J segment lost 5 bases and the V segment lost 7 bases, leaving 10 bases of the junction unmatched. CDR1 is SQVTM and CDR2 is ANQGSEA in the germline V gene. This CDR3 contains 14 residues. CDR3 DNA: TGCAGCGCCATGACAGGGGTTAACGACAATGAGCAGTTCTTC. This encodes CSAMTGVNDNEQFF.

J is TRBJ2-1 and V is TRBV11-2; 13 bases are shared with TRBD2. Germline loops: CDR1 SGHAT, CDR2 FQNNGV. Trimming at V came to 5 bases and at J to 6 bases, leaving 7 bases not matched to a gene. The CDR3 contains 16 residues. The CDR3 loop is CASSRATSGGANEQFF. CDR3 bases: TGTGCCAGCAGCCGGGCCACTAGCGGGGGGGCCAATGAGCAGTTCTTC.

This clonotype was picked up many times. Lacking the conserved final phenylalanine or tryptophan, this CDR3 likely reflects a read error. Because the CDR3's place on the DNA is in doubt, the DNA is left out and the CDR3 is given as listed by TCRdb. The chain is built from TRBV7-9 and TRBJ2-5; the DNA was not used to check the table's D call, TRBD1. Looked up from germline, CDR1 is SEHNR and CDR2 is FQNEAQ (reference sequence). From its first to its last residue, the CDR3 has 14 amino acids. The CDR3 is CASSFGQGDYTFGS.

This clonotype was counted between two and nine times. The rearrangement uses TRBV6-2 or TRBV6-3 and TRBJ2-7; 7 positions match TRBD1. The CDR3 loop spans 14 amino acids. In germline, CDR1 is MNHEY, CDR2 SVGEGT. V dropped 2 bases and J dropped 5; count of bases not matched to a gene: 6. CDR3 nucleotide sequence: TGTGCCAGCAGTTACGGGACAGCAGTCCACGAGCAGTACTTC. This sequence encodes CASSYGTAVHEQYF.

This chain joins TRBV7-2 and TRBJ1-2, with D perhaps matching TRBD1 (6 bases). V was shortened by 4 bases and J by 3 bases, with 15 bases between the two germline ends. The CDR3 consists of 15 residues. CDR1 is SGHTA, CDR2 FQGNSA, per germline. The CDR3 loop reads CASSSGQLSYYGYTF. The CDR3 DNA is TGTGCCAGCAGCTCAGGACAGCTAAGCTACTATGGCTACACCTTC.

As to this clonotype: A clone one base away is much larger, so this may be a read error. The rearrangement joins TRBV12-3 or TRBV12-4 to TRBJ2-1, with D hard to call. CDR3 length: 15 residues. The CDR3 loop is CASSPTQTVYSEQFF. Here the CDR3 DNA reads TGTGCCAGCAGCCCTACTCAGACTGTTTACAGTGAGCAGTTCTTC.

V gene TRBV7-2 combines with J gene TRBJ2-1; D may be TRBD2 (6 bases). V was clipped by 3 bases and J by 3 bases, with 15 bases between them. There are 16 residues in the CDR3. Per germline, CDR1 SGHTA and CDR2 FQGNSA. The CDR3 spells CASSLDSAGRYNEQFF. Written as DNA, the CDR3 is TGTGCCAGCAGCTTGGATTCGGCGGGGCGCTACAATGAGCAGTTCTTC. Drawing the rest from reference TRBV7-2 and TRBJ2-1, the complete variable domain is GAGVSQSPSNKVTEKGKDVELRCDPISGHTALYWYRQSLGQGLEFLIYFQGNSAPDKSGLPSDRFSAERTGGSVSTLTIQRTQQEDSAVYLCASSLDSAGRYNEQFFGPGTRLTVL.

Details on this clonotype: A much larger clone lies one base from this, so it may be a read error. The CDR3 carries no conserved terminal phenylalanine or tryptophan, so it likely arises from a read error. This rearrangement joins TRBV20-1 to TRBJ2-1; D is uncertain. The CDR3 contains 14 residues. Germline V gene sequence: CDR1 DFQATT, CDR2 SNEGSKA (reference sequence). V lost 6 bases and J 4 bases, leaving 16 bases between the germline ends. Here the CDR3 DNA reads TGCAGTGCAAGGGCCTACCGGGCGTACAATGAGCAGTTCTGC. The encoded protein is CSARAYRAYNEQFC.

This clonotype was recorded at least ten times. The gene calls are TRBV20-1 and TRBJ2-7; TRBD2 might be the D (7 bases). CDR3 length equals 15 residues. CDR1 is DFQATT and CDR2 is SNEGSKA in the germline V gene (reference sequence). V was pared by 6 bases and J by 3 bases, with 21 bases between. CDR3: CSAPSYAGAVYEQYF. CDR3 nucleotide sequence: TGCAGTGCCCCCAGCTACGCGGGGGCCGTCTACGAGCAGTACTTC.

The chain has TRBV7-2 and TRBJ2-7, with D possibly being TRBD2 (5 bases). CDR3 size: 14 residues. Trimming left V 3 bases short and J 2 bases short, with 11 bases between. Germline V lookup: CDR1 SGHTA, CDR2 FQGNSA. The CDR3: CTSSLPGNPYEQYF. In DNA form, the CDR3 reads TGTACCAGCAGCTTGCCCGGGAACCCCTACGAGCAGTACTTC.

The chain has TRBV4-1 and TRBJ2-3, with 8 bases identical to TRBD2. The CDR3 covers 16 residues. V was pared by 0 bases and J by 5 bases, with 7 bases of the junction left unmatched. The germline V gene encodes CDR1 MGHRA and CDR2 YSYEKL. The CDR3 spells CASSQEAAGVGDTQYF. The CDR3 DNA reads as TGCGCCAGCAGCCAAGAAGCAGCGGGGGTGGGAGATACGCAGTATTTT.

In this sample, this clonotype turned up many times. The V and J genes are TRBV27 and TRBJ2-1; possibly TRBD2 for D (7 bases). Looked up from germline, CDR1 is MNHEY and CDR2 is SMNVEV (reference sequence). The CDR3 covers 13 residues. Trimming removed 7 bases at V and 7 bases at J, with 14 bases between. CDR3 sequence reads: CASTFGGRNEQFF. In DNA form, the CDR3 reads TGTGCCAGCACCTTCGGGGGGCGGAATGAGCAGTTCTTC.

The chain recombines TRBV28 with TRBJ1-5; a weak D match, TRBD1 (5 bases). Germline V gene data show CDR1 as MDHEN and CDR2 as SYDVKM. V gave up 10 bases and J gave up 4 bases, with 14 bases separating them. This CDR3 comprises 13 residues. CDR3 DNA: TGTGCCAACTCGTGGGGGGATAATCAGCCCCAGCATTTT. It translates to CANSWGDNQPQHF.